This TCR beta chain is from a study of T cell responses to AZD1222 COVID-19 vaccine. Notes on this clone: Its cognate antigen is unknown. The same CDR3 also results from other DNA sequences found in this sample.

Findings and caveats of the study: Just a handful of AZD1222 recipients were seropositive at baseline.

The repertoire was sequenced with immunoSEQ multiplex PCR; TCRdb's copy has only in-frame clones and lacks some. The table shows approximately 150,000 clones, with approximately 90% occurring only once. The material sequenced was peripheral blood, taken on day 0 of AZD1222 vaccination. The TCR comes from an adult in good health.

The CDR3 DNA sequence: TGCGCCAGCAGCCTACAGGGGGATACTGAAGCTTTCTTT. Translated, it gives CASSLQGDTEAFF. The rearrangement joins TRBV5-1 to TRBJ1-1; 8 bases line up with TRBD1. The V segment lost 4 bases and the J segment 5 bases; nucleotides outside the gene matches: 4. CDR1 and CDR2 from the germline V gene are SGHRS and YFSETQ. The CDR3 is made up of 13 amino acids.